This TCR beta chain originates from a study of immune evolution from preneoplasia to lung adenocarcinoma (dated by TCRdb to the early 2020s). About the study as a whole: Immune contexture across lung adenocarcinoma precursors and invasive adenocarcinoma was profiled using immune gene expression, TCR sequencing and multiplex immunofluorescence. Resected precursor lesions (AAH, AIS, MIA) and invasive adenocarcinomas were compared with paired morphologically normal lung tissue. Sample size was based on specimen availability rather than a prior power calculation. The immune data were integrated with whole exome sequencing and methylation data obtained from the same cohort of nodules. The overall cohort comprised around 48 patients with pulmonary nodules who underwent surgical resection. The TCR sequencing data were obtained from 51 patients. According to the study, about a hundred samples went through TCR sequencing. POLYSOLVER was used to infer Class I HLA alleles from exome data, while LOHHLA was used to detect allele-specific HLA loss. Results the study describes overall, beyond this receptor: Normal lung had the highest top T cell clone frequencies, which appeared to decline progressively from AAH through AIS, MIA and invasive adenocarcinoma. All patients were from Japan and China, so applicability to Western populations was uncertain. The findings rested on association rather than direct causation, and larger cohorts with long-term follow-up and longitudinal biopsies were considered necessary. Normal lung showed the highest clonality, whereas later-stage lesions appeared to have higher T cell density and diversity but lower clonality.

Resection was performed on patients in Japan or China between the mid-2010s and the late 2010s. Two lung cancer pathologists independently reviewed H&E slides to confirm the histologic diagnosis of every case. The AllPrep DNA/RNA FFPE Kit was used to isolate DNA from FFPE tissue. Comment on this clone: The antigen it binds to is not known. Base qualities are not provided; no much larger clone lies one nucleotide away.

CDR1 SGDLS and CDR2 YYNGEE are derived from the germline V gene. The junction shows trimming of 7 bases on V and 5 bases on J, plus 6 bases between the germline ends. The CDR3 starts with the cysteine, ends with the phenylalanine, and has 10 residues. Of the read, only the CDR3 DNA is kept; its 30 bases are in frame from base 1. The immunoSEQ hsTCRbeta Kit was used to sequence TCR beta CDR3 regions from DNA. The original pipeline was this. TCR sequencing data were analysed with the ImmunoSEQ Analyzer. T cell clonality was defined as 1 minus Pielou's evenness computed on productive rearrangements. The inverse Simpson index, applied to productive templates, was used to measure T cell diversity. T cell density was TCR beta template counts normalized to usable DNA, estimated by amplifying and sequencing housekeeping genes. Two-sided Kruskal-Wallis tests were used to compare TCR metrics across histologic stages. TCRdb stores this immuneACCESS table with in-frame sequences only. Part of the clones is absent; in the studies checked, under half of the shortfall reflects unresolved V genes, and no reason is known for the rest. V, J and clone size reflect that table, while D and trimming were determined from the DNA. A total of approximately 11,000 clones appear in this sample, 65% to 80% of them only once. 25% to 35% of the sample belongs to the ten largest clones.

Rearrangement joined TRBV9 to TRBJ2-5; the D gene is perhaps TRBD2, from 6 matching bases. The sample comprised FFPE normal lung tissue adjacent to the tumor. The source is a person in their 60s with lung adenocarcinoma. Some clones in this sample may be carry-over from other donors' samples. The nucleotides read TGTGCCAGCGGGGGGGAGACCCAGTACTTC. It codes for CASGGETQYF.